The clone carrying this TCR beta chain was recorded at least ten times. Sample time point: pre-sensitization, week 0. Treatment noted: therapeutic diphenylcyclopropenone sensitization with weekly scalp DPC. The source of the sample is a study of human T cells and chemical hapten exposure. TCRdb re-analysed the RACE reads in MiXCR, keeping a single row per CDR3 protein. This sample yields about 64,000 distinct CDR3 sequences, of which about 11% are seen a single time; around 3.9% belongs to the top ten. V dropped 4 bases and J dropped 2 bases, with 15 bases sitting between them. The CDR3 runs 16 residues. Germline V gene data show CDR1 as SGHDN and CDR2 as FVKESK.

This receptor was taken from a woman aged 40 to 55 with alopecia areata. Some clones in this sample may be carry-over from other donors' samples. The sample was whole blood, taken in connection with sensitization to the hapten diphenylcyclopropenone (DPC). This sequence joins TRBV14 and TRBJ2-1; a weak D match, TRBD1 (6 bases). Here the CDR3 DNA reads TGTGCCAGCAGCCTATGGGACAACCAACCCTACAATGAGCAGTTCTTC. It codes for CASSLWDNQPYNEQFF.